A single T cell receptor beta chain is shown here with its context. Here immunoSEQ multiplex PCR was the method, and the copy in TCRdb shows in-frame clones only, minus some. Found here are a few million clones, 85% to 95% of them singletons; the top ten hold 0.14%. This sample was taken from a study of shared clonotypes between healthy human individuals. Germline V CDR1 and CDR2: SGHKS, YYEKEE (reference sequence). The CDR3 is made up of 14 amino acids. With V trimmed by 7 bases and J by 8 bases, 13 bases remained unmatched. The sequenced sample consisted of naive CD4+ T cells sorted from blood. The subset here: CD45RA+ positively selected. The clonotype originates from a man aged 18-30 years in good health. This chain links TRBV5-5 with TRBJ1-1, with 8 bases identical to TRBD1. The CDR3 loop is CASHASRGRGEAFF. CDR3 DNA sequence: TGTGCCAGCCACGCCAGCAGGGGGCGAGGGGAAGCTTTCTTT.